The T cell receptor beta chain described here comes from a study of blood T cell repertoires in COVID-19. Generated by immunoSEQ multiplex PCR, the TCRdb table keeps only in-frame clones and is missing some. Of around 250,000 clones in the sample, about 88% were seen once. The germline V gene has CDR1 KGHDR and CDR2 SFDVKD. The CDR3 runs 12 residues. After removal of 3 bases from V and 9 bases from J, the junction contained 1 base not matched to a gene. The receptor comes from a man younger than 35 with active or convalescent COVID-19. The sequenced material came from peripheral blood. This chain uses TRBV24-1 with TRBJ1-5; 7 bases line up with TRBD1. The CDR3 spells CATSDRDRPQHF. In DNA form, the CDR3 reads TGTGCCACCAGTGATCGGGACAGGCCCCAGCATTTT.